This entry lists 32 T cell receptor beta chains sequenced from one sample in a study of chemoradiotherapy in HPV16-positive cancers. Generated by immunoSEQ multiplex PCR, the TCRdb table keeps only in-frame clones and is missing some. The profile shows some 2,500 clones, approximately 70% of them singletons. The source was tumor tissue, collected from a patient who underwent chemoradiotherapy. Receptors originate from a human donor with HPV-associated anogenital cancer.

The chain has TRBV7-2 and TRBJ1-1, with D tentatively TRBD1 (5 bases). This CDR3 contains 17 residues. V was shortened by 1 base and J by 1 base, with 16 bases between the two germline ends. The germline V gene encodes CDR1 SGHTA and CDR2 FQGNSA. CDR3 sequence (DNA): TGTGCCAGCAGCTTAGGTTCCACATCTAGGGGGAACACTGAAGCTTTCTTT. It translates to CASSLGSTSRGNTEAFF. Full variable domain (missing parts from reference TRBV7-2 and TRBJ1-1): GAGVSQSPSNKVTEKGKDVELRCDPISGHTALYWYRQSLGQGLEFLIYFQGNSAPDKSGLPSDRFSAERTGGSVSTLTIQRTQQEDSAVYLCASSLGSTSRGNTEAFFGQGTRLTVV.

V usage is TRBV28 and J usage is TRBJ2-2; 9 bases align to TRBD1. The V segment lost 5 bases and the J segment 4 bases; nucleotides outside the gene matches: 14. The CDR3 extends over 18 amino acids. CDR1 is MDHEN, CDR2 SYDVKM, per germline. Here the CDR3 reads CASSPVPGQGSATGELFF. The CDR3 DNA sequence: TGTGCCAGCAGTCCCGTCCCGGGACAGGGATCGGCCACCGGGGAGCTGTTTTTT.

This clone was recorded only once. The V call is TRBV11-3, the J call TRBJ2-3; the D is unclear. V dropped 0 bases and J dropped 10 bases, with 14 bases sitting between them. Germline CDR1 is SGHNT and CDR2 is YENEEA. The CDR3 totals 14 residues. The CDR3: CASSLDAYLASQYF. The CDR3 DNA is TGTGCCAGCAGCTTAGATGCCTACCTGGCTTCGCAGTATTTT.

In this sample, this clone turned up a few times. The chain is built from TRBV2 and TRBJ2-3, with 12 positions matching TRBD1. CDR3 length equals 13 residues. The V gene end was trimmed by 9 bases and the J gene end by 6 bases; junction bases not matched to a gene: 4. The germline CDR1 and CDR2 sequences are SNHLY and FYNNEI. The CDR3 DNA reads TGTGCCAGAGGGACAGGGGGCAGGGATACGCAGTATTTT. Amino acids: CARGTGGRDTQYF.

The rearrangement joins TRBV6-5 to TRBJ2-3, with a possible D match to TRBD1 (6 bases). CDR3 length equals 14 residues. V dropped 6 bases and J dropped 3 bases, with 13 bases sitting between them. Germline lookup yields CDR1 MNHEY and CDR2 SVGAGI. CDR3 DNA: TGTGCCAGCAGCCCGACAGGAAAGACAGATACGCAGTATTTT. Residues: CASSPTGKTDTQYF.

The chain couples TRBV7-2 to TRBJ1-1; 7 nucleotides line up with TRBD1. From germline, CDR1 is SGHTA and CDR2 FQGNSA. The CDR3 totals 13 residues. V gave up 10 bases and J gave up 1 base; unmatched junction bases: 6. The CDR3 coding sequence is TGTGCCACCACGGGACAGAAGAACACTGAAGCTTTCTTT. Translating it yields CATTGQKNTEAFF. Full variable domain (rest looked up from reference TRBV7-2 and TRBJ1-1): GAGVSQSPSNKVTEKGKDVELRCDPISGHTALYWYRQSLGQGLEFLIYFQGNSAPDKSGLPSDRFSAERTGGSVSTLTIQRTQQEDSAVYLCATTGQKNTEAFFGQGTRLTVV.

The rearrangement uses TRBV5-8 and TRBJ2-4, with 12 positions matching TRBD2. The CDR3 consists of 14 residues. Losses at the gene ends were 3 bases for V and 7 bases for J; bases not matched to a gene: 2. CDR1 is SGHTS, CDR2 YDEGEE, per germline. The DNA for the CDR3 is TGTGCCAGCAGCTGGACTAGCGGGGATAACATTCAGTACTTC. Its protein product is CASSWTSGDNIQYF.

The chain links TRBV6-6 to TRBJ1-4; D possibly corresponds to TRBD1 (6 bases). Germline-derived CDR1 and CDR2 are MNHNY and SVGAGI (reference sequence). Trimming pared 8 bases from V and 6 bases from J, leaving 16 bases between. The CDR3 consists of 14 residues. CDR3 in amino acids: CASRNNREHEKLFF. The CDR3 DNA is TGTGCCAGCCGAAACAACAGGGAACATGAAAAACTGTTTTTT.

V and J are TRBV2 and TRBJ2-5; the match to TRBD1 covers 10 bases. V lost 7 bases, J lost 1 base, and 9 bases stayed unmatched. Looked up from germline, CDR1 is SNHLY and CDR2 is FYNNEI. The CDR3 contains 16 residues. The CDR3 sequence: CASTPSGTGVQETQYF. DNA of the CDR3: TGTGCCAGCACCCCGTCTGGGACAGGGGTCCAAGAGACCCAGTACTTC.

The chain links TRBV5-6 to TRBJ1-3, with D perhaps matching TRBD1 (6 bases). The CDR3 consists of 15 residues. Trimming shortened V by 2 bases and J by 2 bases, and 11 bases separated the two germline ends. CDR1 and CDR2 from the germline V gene are SGHDT and YYEEEE. CDR3 nucleotides: TGTGCCAGCAGCTTTTGGGGGCGAACTGGAAACACCATATATTTT. It translates to CASSFWGRTGNTIYF.

The rearrangement links TRBV7-2 to TRBJ1-2, with TRBD1 as a possible D gene (6 bases). V shed 5 bases and J shed 4 bases, with 14 bases lying between them. Germline loops: CDR1 SGHTA, CDR2 FQGNSA. CDR3 size: 14 residues. CDR3 in amino acids: CASSPSRGFYGYTF. The CDR3 nucleotides are TGTGCCAGCAGCCCTTCGAGGGGGTTCTATGGCTACACCTTC.

V gene TRBV7-9 combines with J gene TRBJ1-1; D not certain. V shed 4 bases and J shed 0 bases, with 15 bases lying between them. The germline CDR1 and CDR2 sequences are SEHNR and FQNEAQ (reference sequence). The CDR3 loop spans 16 amino acids. CDR3 loop: CASSSKPTKMNTEAFF. DNA of the CDR3: TGTGCCAGCAGCTCCAAACCCACGAAAATGAACACTGAAGCTTTCTTT.

The chain joins TRBV18 to TRBJ2-5; 10 positions match TRBD2. The CDR3 consists of 15 residues. V lost 3 bases, J lost 2 bases, and 3 bases stayed unmatched. Germline CDR1 KGHSH, CDR2 LQKENI. The CDR3 bases are TGTGCCAGCTCACCTCCGACTAGCGGGCAAGAGACCCAGTACTTC. Translated, it gives CASSPPTSGQETQYF.

This clone is judged large. The chain joins TRBV30 to TRBJ2-7, with D possibly called TRBD1 or TRBD2 (6 bases each). The CDR3 has 11 residues. Trimming pared 5 bases from V and 12 bases from J, leaving 17 bases between. The germline V gene has CDR1 GTSNPN and CDR2 SVGIG (reference sequence). The CDR3 sequence: CAWGRGGKGYV. DNA of the CDR3: TGTGCCTGGGGCAGGGGAGGAAAAGGGTACGTC.

This clone has a handful of counts. CDR3 sequence reads: CASSLGLAETEAFF. DNA for the CDR3: TGTGCCAGCAGCTTAGGGTTAGCAGAGACTGAAGCTTTCTTT. V usage is TRBV7-8 and J usage is TRBJ1-1; D gene unclear. Germline V CDR1 and CDR2: SGHVS, FQNEAQ. V was clipped by 1 base and J by 5 bases, with 11 bases between them. The CDR3 has 14 amino acids.

The chain joins TRBV15 to TRBJ2-1; 8 bases agree with TRBD2. V gave up 3 bases and J gave up 6 bases; unmatched junction bases: 7. The CDR3 covers 15 residues. In germline, CDR1 is LNHNV, CDR2 YYDKDF (reference sequence). The CDR3 DNA reads TGTGCCACCAGCAGGGGCGGGGGGCGTCGCAATGAGCAGTTCTTC. Translation: CATSRGGGRRNEQFF.

The CDR3 sequence: CASAPERGTYNEQFF. In DNA, the CDR3 is TGCGCCAGCGCCCCGGAGCGGGGGACTTACAATGAGCAGTTCTTC. This chain joins TRBV4-3 and TRBJ2-1, with 8 positions matching TRBD2. From germline, CDR1 is LGHNA and CDR2 YSLEER. There are 15 residues in the CDR3. Losses at the gene ends were 8 bases for V and 4 bases for J; bases not matched to a gene: 10.

The sample holds a few counts of this clone. V and J are TRBV5-4 and TRBJ2-1; perhaps TRBD2 as D (6 bases). Germline lookup yields CDR1 SGHNT and CDR2 YYREEE (reference sequence). The CDR3 spans 13 residues. Between the trimmed V and J ends, which lost 4 bases and 3 bases, there was a span of 8 bases. The CDR3 region is CASSREDYNEQFF. The CDR3 DNA is TGTGCCAGCAGCAGGGAGGACTACAATGAGCAGTTCTTC. Complete variable domain (other parts from reference TRBV5-4 and TRBJ2-1): ETGVTQSPTHLIKTRGQQVTLRCSSQSGHNTVSWYQQALGQGPQFIFQYYREEENGRGNFPPRFSGLQFPNYSSELNVNALELDDSALYLCASSREDYNEQFFGPGTRLTVL.

The chain employs TRBV28 and TRBJ1-3; D is possibly TRBD1 (6 bases). Trimming left V 3 bases short and J 4 bases short, with 13 bases between. CDR1 and CDR2 from the germline V gene are MDHEN and SYDVKM. CDR3 length: 15 residues. The CDR3 nucleotides are TGTGCCAGCAGTTTGGCAGGGGTTGACGGAAACACCATATATTTT. It is translated as CASSLAGVDGNTIYF. Using reference TRBV28 and TRBJ1-3 for the parts outside the CDR3, the full variable domain is DVKVTQSSRYLVKRTGEKVFLECVQDMDHENMFWYRQDPGLGLRLIYFSYDVKMKEKGDIPEGYSVSREKKERFSLILESASTNQTSMYLCASSLAGVDGNTIYFGEGSWLTVV.

This clone appeared once. The chain couples TRBV6-6 to TRBJ1-5, with D possibly matching TRBD1 (5 bases). The V and J ends lost 5 bases and 5 bases respectively, with 10 bases between them. The V gene's germline CDR1 is MNHNY and CDR2 SVGAGI (reference sequence). The CDR3 runs 13 residues. The CDR3 is CASSPLRDQPQHF. The CDR3 DNA is TGTGCCAGCAGTCCCCTCAGGGATCAGCCCCAGCATTTT.

This chain connects TRBV5-1 to TRBJ1-1; TRBD1 agrees at 9 bases. CDR3 length: 17 residues. Germline assignment: CDR1 SGHRS and CDR2 YFSETQ. Trimming took 4 bases from V and 2 from J; bases not matched to a gene: 12. In DNA, the CDR3 is TGCGCCAGCAGCACGGGACAGGGAGTGAGGCCAAACACTGAAGCTTTCTTT. Translating gives CASSTGQGVRPNTEAFF.

This clone was observed once. V is TRBV9 and J is TRBJ2-5; D remains ambiguous. CDR1 is SGDLS and CDR2 is YYNGEE in the germline V gene. Trimming took off 3 bases at V and 2 bases at J, with 14 bases between the two ends. The CDR3 covers 15 residues. For the CDR3, the DNA is TGTGCCAGCAGCGCCAGCCCTGGACCTCAAGAGACCCAGTACTTC. Amino acid sequence: CASSASPGPQETQYF.

This chain joins TRBV7-6 and TRBJ2-5; the D is unclear. Germline V gene data show CDR1 as SGHVS and CDR2 as FNYEAQ. The CDR3 runs 11 residues. Trimming shortened V by 5 bases and J by 4 bases, and 5 bases separated the two germline ends. This CDR3 is CASSTGETQYF. The CDR3 coding sequence is TGTGCCAGCAGCACGGGAGAGACCCAGTACTTC.

The chain combines TRBV7-3 with TRBJ2-2; D unresolved. The CDR3 has 14 residues. Per the germline V gene, CDR1 is SGHTA and CDR2 is FQGTGA. Trimming cost V 0 bases and J 3 bases, with 5 bases left between them. CDR3 bases: TGTGCCAGCAGCTTAACTGCAGACACCGGGGAGCTGTTTTTT. As protein: CASSLTADTGELFF.

The chain uses TRBV5-8 and TRBJ2-7; D is unclear. V gave up 2 bases and J gave up 3 bases, with 12 bases separating them. This CDR3 has 14 amino acids. CDR1 is SGHTS, CDR2 YDEGEE, per germline. The CDR3, as DNA: TGTGCCAGCAGCTTAGGCGGAAGCAGCTACGAGCAGTACTTC. Residues: CASSLGGSSYEQYF.

This clone was recorded a few times. The J gene is TRBJ2-7, the V gene TRBV7-2, with TRBD2 matching 15 bases. With 5 bases clipped from V and 4 bases from J, the junction kept 12 bases outside the gene matches. The CDR3 totals 18 residues. The germline V gene has CDR1 SGHTA and CDR2 FQGNSA. CDR3 amino acids: CASSAAGTSGGRGYEQYF. As DNA, the CDR3 is TGTGCCAGCAGCGCGGCCGGGACTAGCGGGGGGCGAGGGTACGAGCAGTACTTC.

In its sample, this clone was seen a few times. This chain links TRBV5-4 with TRBJ2-7, with D uncertain. This CDR3 region has 12 residues. V lost 4 bases and J lost 6, with 11 bases in between. Germline CDR1 and CDR2: SGHNT and YYREEE (reference sequence). The CDR3 region is CASSKDRVEQYF. The CDR3 DNA follows: TGTGCCAGCAGCAAGGACCGGGTCGAGCAGTACTTC.

This chain uses TRBV5-4 with TRBJ1-2, with 7 bases that match TRBD1. The CDR3 sequence is 14 residues long. Trimming took 4 bases from V and 2 from J; bases not matched to a gene: 5. In germline, CDR1 is SGHNT, CDR2 YYREEE (reference sequence). CDR3 loop: CASSAKTGNYGYTF. For the CDR3, the DNA is TGTGCCAGCAGCGCGAAGACAGGGAACTATGGCTACACCTTC.

The table lists this clone with a few counts. The chain employs TRBV2 and TRBJ1-1; D call uncertain. Trimming took off 4 bases at V and 4 bases at J, with 4 bases between the two ends. Germline lookup yields CDR1 SNHLY and CDR2 FYNNEI. The CDR3 loop spans 11 amino acids. DNA of the CDR3: TGTGCCAGCAGTGCCGCCACTGAAGCTTTCTTT. It encodes CASSAATEAFF.

In DNA, the CDR3 is TGTGCCAGTAGTCGGATCCTCGGGACAACTGGGGCCAACGTCCTGACTTTC. This codes for CASSRILGTTGANVLTF. The V gene is TRBV19, the J gene TRBJ2-6, with TRBD1 as a possible D gene (6 bases). From germline, CDR1 is LNHDA and CDR2 SQIVND (reference sequence). The CDR3 has 17 residues. The V end was cut by 5 bases, the J end by 2 bases, with 16 bases between.

A word on this clone: At one of its ends the junction is not consistent with the germline gene, which may arise from a read error. The chain employs TRBV10-2 and TRBJ2-2, with TRBD1 as a possible D gene (6 bases). From germline, CDR1 is WSHSY and CDR2 SAAADI. CDR3 size: 13 residues. CDR3 sequence: CARDRTEHRGAVF. Here the CDR3 DNA reads TGCGCCAGGGACAGAACGGAACACCGGGGAGCTGTTTTT.

V and J are TRBV19 and TRBJ2-1; 9 nucleotides align to TRBD2. The V and J ends lost 3 bases and 0 bases, in that order; junction bases with no gene match: 0. The CDR3 length is 15 residues. Germline lookup yields CDR1 LNHDA and CDR2 SQIVND (reference sequence). CDR3 sequence reads: CASSISGGSYNEQFF. The CDR3, as DNA: TGTGCCAGTAGTATTAGCGGGGGCTCCTACAATGAGCAGTTCTTC.